Shown below are 27 T cell receptor beta chains from a single sample sequenced in a study of blood T cell repertoires in COVID-19. Profiling relied on immunoSEQ multiplex PCR, and the TCRdb table lists in-frame clones only, not all of them. The table lists under 200,000 clones, more than 85% of them singletons, with over 7% in the top ten. The sample taken for sequencing was PBMCs or T cells enriched from blood (not recorded which). These TCRs come from a woman aged 50 to 60 who had recovered from COVID-19.

This clone turned up a few times. The chain is built from TRBV5-8 and TRBJ2-1; 11 bases fit TRBD1. This CDR3 has 14 amino acids. Trimming removed 3 bases from V and 9 bases from J; junction bases left unmatched: 5. Per germline, CDR1 SGHTS and CDR2 YDEGEE. The CDR3 coding sequence is TGTGCCAGCAGCTCCCTGGGGACAGGGGGTGAGCAGTTCTTC. Protein sequence: CASSSLGTGGEQFF.

V and J are TRBV3-1 (or the pseudogene TRBV3-2) and TRBJ1-4, with D unclear. V shed 1 base and J shed 11 bases, with 11 bases lying between them. Per the germline V gene, CDR1 is LGHDT and CDR2 is YNNKEL (reference sequence). CDR3 length: 13 residues. The CDR3 reads CASSQGSVEKLFF. Written as DNA, the CDR3 is TGTGCCAGCAGCCAAGGGTCAGTGGAGAAACTGTTTTTT.

This clone was detected a few times. The rearrangement links TRBV19 to TRBJ2-1, with TRBD2 identical over 8 bases. CDR1 is LNHDA and CDR2 is SQIVND in the germline V gene (reference sequence). V was pared by 7 bases and J by 7 bases, with 12 bases of the junction left unmatched. The length of the CDR3 is 15 residues. CDR3 sequence (DNA): TGTGCCAGTACCATTGGAACTAGCGGCAAAAATGAGCAGTTCTTC. It translates to CASTIGTSGKNEQFF.

The gene calls are TRBV7-9 and TRBJ2-3; 11 bases align to TRBD2. The CDR3 loop spans 15 amino acids. Germline CDR1 is SEHNR and CDR2 is FQNEAQ (reference sequence). Trimming took 5 bases from V and 2 from J; bases not matched to a gene: 3. CDR3 protein: CASSLTSGVTDTQYF. The CDR3 DNA reads TGTGCCAGCAGCCTGACTAGCGGGGTCACAGATACGCAGTATTTT.

V usage is TRBV6-5 and J usage is TRBJ1-4; D is unclear. The CDR3 spans 13 residues. V lost 2 bases, J lost 8 bases, and 9 bases lay in between. Germline V gene data show CDR1 as MNHEY and CDR2 as SVGAGI. CDR3 nucleotide sequence: TGTGCCAGCAGTTACAGGGAGAGCGAAAAACTGTTTTTT. This encodes CASSYRESEKLFF.

The chain joins TRBV2 to TRBJ2-2; tentatively, D is TRBD1 (5 bases). Trimming removed 5 bases from V and 2 bases from J, with 12 bases in between. Germline CDR1 and CDR2: SNHLY and FYNNEI. This CDR3 comprises 15 residues. The CDR3: CASSPDDSNTGELFF. CDR3 sequence (DNA): TGTGCCAGCAGTCCGGATGACAGCAACACCGGGGAGCTGTTTTTT.

The chain couples TRBV18 to TRBJ1-2, with D possibly being TRBD1 (6 bases). CDR1 and CDR2 from the germline V gene are KGHSH and LQKENI. V shed 3 bases and J shed 7 bases, with 12 bases lying between them. The CDR3 extends over 13 amino acids. CDR3 in amino acids: CASSPQGIRGYTF. The CDR3 bases are TGTGCCAGCTCACCGCAGGGGATCCGTGGCTACACCTTC.

This sequence joins TRBV5-4 and TRBJ1-4, with 10 bases fitting TRBD1. The CDR3 is 13 residues long. Germline assignment: CDR1 SGHNT and CDR2 YYREEE (reference sequence). V shed 3 bases and J 7 bases; nucleotides not matched to a gene: 0. The CDR3 is CASSWDRGEKLFF. In DNA form, the CDR3 reads TGTGCCAGCAGCTGGGACAGGGGTGAAAAACTGTTTTTT.

The V call is TRBV9, the J call TRBJ2-2; 12 bases line up with TRBD1. Germline CDR1 is SGDLS and CDR2 is YYNGEE. V trimming: 3 bases; J trimming: 6 bases; junction bases outside the gene matches: 12. CDR3 length equals 18 residues. The CDR3 sequence: CASSARDRGRGGSGELFF. The CDR3 nucleotides read TGTGCCAGCAGCGCACGGGACAGGGGGCGCGGAGGATCCGGGGAGCTGTTTTTT.

The chain carries TRBV4-1 and TRBJ1-4, with unresolved D. CDR3 size: 16 residues. V was pared by 0 bases and J by 3 bases, with 11 bases between. Germline V lookup: CDR1 MGHRA, CDR2 YSYEKL. The CDR3, as DNA: TGCGCCAGCAGCCAAGACGTCGTCGGTCCTAATGAAAAACTGTTTTTT. Its protein is CASSQDVVGPNEKLFF.

The rearrangement uses TRBV29-1 and TRBJ2-3, with 12 bases lining up with TRBD2. J lost 3 bases, V lost 4 bases, and 8 bases had no gene match. This CDR3 spans 16 amino acids. CDR1 and CDR2 (germline): SQVTM, ANQGSEA. The CDR3 nucleotides read TGCAGCGTTGCCCGACTAGCGGGAGAGGTAACAGATACGCAGTATTTT. Its protein product is CSVARLAGEVTDTQYF.

The chain links TRBV19 to TRBJ2-7, with D uncertain. V was trimmed by 2 bases and J by 0 bases, leaving 5 bases between them. The CDR3 has 13 residues. Germline V gene data show CDR1 as LNHDA and CDR2 as SQIVND (reference sequence). The CDR3 reads CASSIQDSYEQYF. CDR3 DNA sequence: TGTGCCAGTAGTATACAGGACTCCTACGAGCAGTACTTC. Combining the CDR3 with reference TRBV19 and TRBJ2-7 gives the whole variable domain DGGITQSPKYLFRKEGQNVTLSCEQNLNHDAMYWYRQDPGQGLRLIYYSQIVNDFQKGDIAEGYSVSREKKESFPLTVTSAQKNPTAFYLCASSIQDSYEQYFGPGTRLTVT.

The DNA for the CDR3 is TGTGCCAGCTCACCACTTCGGGAGAACACCGGGGAGCTGTTTTTT. This gives the protein CASSPLRENTGELFF. This chain joins TRBV18 and TRBJ2-2, with D perhaps TRBD2 (5 bases). Germline values: CDR1 KGHSH, CDR2 LQKENI. V lost 1 base, J lost 1 base, and 7 bases lay in between. The CDR3 runs 15 residues.

The sample holds a few counts of this clone. The chain has TRBV7-4 and TRBJ1-2, with TRBD1 matching 7 bases. The germline V gene encodes CDR1 SGHVT and CDR2 SQSDAQ. The CDR3 has 15 amino acids. The trim removed 3 bases at V and 2 bases at J, leaving 6 bases unmatched. This CDR3 is CASSLGQPGNYGYTF. The CDR3 nucleotides read TGTGCCAGCAGCTTGGGACAGCCTGGGAACTATGGCTACACCTTC.

This chain connects TRBV6-1 to TRBJ1-1; D gene ambiguous. The ends were cut back, 2 bases at V and 4 bases at J, with 17 bases in the middle. Germline V lookup: CDR1 MNHNS, CDR2 SASEGT. The CDR3 has 16 amino acids. The CDR3 loop is CASSEPSDARSTEAFF. In DNA form, the CDR3 reads TGTGCCAGCAGTGAACCGAGCGACGCCCGGAGCACTGAAGCTTTCTTT.

V is TRBV18 and J is TRBJ1-1; no firm D call. The CDR3 contains 16 residues. Germline CDR1 is KGHSH and CDR2 is LQKENI. V was cut by 5 bases and J by 1 base, with 17 bases left in between. For the CDR3, the DNA is TGTGCCAGCTCATCGTCCACGAAAGCCTCGAACACTGAAGCTTTCTTT. It is translated as CASSSSTKASNTEAFF.

This clone has just a few counts. The genes are TRBV7-9 and TRBJ2-7; 10 nucleotides agree with TRBD1. Trimming took 2 bases from V and 4 from J; bases not matched to a gene: 8. The CDR3 length is 16 residues. CDR1 SEHNR and CDR2 FQNEAQ come from the germline V gene (reference sequence). For the CDR3, the DNA is TGTGCCAGCAGCTTAAACCACGGACAGGGGGTTTACGAGCAGTACTTC. It codes for CASSLNHGQGVYEQYF.

The J gene is TRBJ2-1, the V gene TRBV6-6; a possible D gene is TRBD2 (6 bases). The CDR3 sequence is 12 residues long. V was shortened by 6 bases and J by 5 bases, with 8 bases between the two germline ends. Germline assignment: CDR1 MNHNY and CDR2 SVGAGI (reference sequence). CDR3 in DNA: TGTGCCAGCAGACGACTAGACAATGAGCAGTTCTTC. Translating it yields CASRRLDNEQFF.

V usage is TRBV25-1 and J usage is TRBJ1-4, with D possibly matching TRBD1 (6 bases). CDR1 and CDR2 (germline): MGHDK, SYGVNS. V shed 6 bases and J shed 5 bases, with 16 bases lying between them. The CDR3 length is 15 residues. The DNA for the CDR3 is TGTGCCAGCAGGGGAGGGGGAGGGTTAAATGAAAAACTGTTTTTT. This codes for CASRGGGGLNEKLFF. Full variable domain (missing parts from reference TRBV25-1 and TRBJ1-4): EADIYQTPRYLVIGTGKKITLECSQTMGHDKMYWYQQDPGMELHLIHYSYGVNSTEKGDLSSESTVSRIRTEHFPLTLESARPSHTSQYLCASRGGGGLNEKLFFGSGTQLSVL.

This clone was found a few times. This chain links TRBV5-1 with TRBJ1-4; a possible D gene is TRBD1 (6 bases). V was pared by 4 bases and J by 5 bases, with 12 bases between. Germline CDR1 SGHRS, CDR2 YFSETQ. This CDR3 is 14 amino acids long. Here the CDR3 DNA reads TGCGCCAGCAGCCCGGACAGTCGGAATGAAAAACTGTTTTTT. This translates into CASSPDSRNEKLFF.

The chain links TRBV6-5 to TRBJ1-3, with 8 bases lining up with TRBD1. Trimming at V came to 10 bases and at J to 3 bases, leaving 8 bases not matched to a gene. This CDR3 has 14 amino acids. Germline CDR1 reads MNHEY; CDR2 reads SVGAGI. The CDR3 loop is CATRTGIDGNTIYF. The CDR3 DNA reads TGTGCCACCCGGACAGGGATTGATGGAAACACCATATATTTT.

The chain recombines TRBV5-6 with TRBJ1-2; D is uncertain. The CDR3 loop spans 14 amino acids. Germline V CDR1 and CDR2: SGHDT, YYEEEE. Trimming shortened V by 0 bases and J by 4 bases, and 10 bases separated the two germline ends. The CDR3 reads CASSLATKPYGYTF. CDR3 coding DNA: TGTGCCAGCAGCTTGGCGACTAAGCCCTATGGCTACACCTTC.

The genes are TRBV9 and TRBJ2-1, with 16 nucleotides matching TRBD2. The CDR3 extends over 19 amino acids. Germline CDR1 SGDLS, CDR2 YYNGEE. After removal of 0 bases from V and 7 bases from J, the junction contained 10 bases not matched to a gene. Here the CDR3 DNA reads TGTGCCAGCAGCGTAGGTGGCGGGACTAGCGGGAGGGCCGTAAATGAGCAGTTCTTC. It is translated as CASSVGGGTSGRAVNEQFF.

V usage is TRBV30 and J usage is TRBJ1-5; TRBD1 agrees at 8 bases. V lost 5 bases and J lost 1; bases outside the gene matches: 10. Germline V gene data show CDR1 as GTSNPN and CDR2 as SVGIG (reference sequence). The CDR3 length is 16 residues. The CDR3 nucleotides are TGTGCCTGGGCACAGGGGGAAGTGGTAAGCAATCAGCCCCAGCATTTT. It is translated as CAWAQGEVVSNQPQHF.

The gene calls are TRBV6-5 and TRBJ1-1, with D maybe TRBD1 (5 bases). Between the trimmed V and J ends, which lost 6 bases and 4 bases, there was a span of 12 bases. The CDR3 has 13 residues. The germline CDR1 and CDR2 sequences are MNHEY and SVGAGI. CDR3 in DNA: TGTGCCAGCAGGGGGATGGGGGGCACTGAAGCTTTCTTT. Amino acid sequence: CASRGMGGTEAFF.

The CDR3 region is CASLISEMNTEAFF. The DNA of the CDR3 is TGTGCCAGCTTGATTAGTGAGATGAACACTGAAGCTTTCTTT. This chain links TRBV6-5 with TRBJ1-1; no definite D call. The V end lost 8 bases, the J end lost 0 bases, and 13 bases lay between the germline ends. The V gene's germline CDR1 is MNHEY and CDR2 SVGAGI. The CDR3 runs to 14 residues.

This clone was recorded only once. The chain carries TRBV4-2 and TRBJ2-7, with 8 bases lining up with TRBD2. The germline CDR1 and CDR2 sequences are LGHNA and YNFKEQ. J gave up 2 bases and V 1 base, and 4 bases lay outside the gene matches. This CDR3 has 15 residues. In DNA form, the CDR3 reads TGTGCCAGCAGCCAAGCGGAGGGACTAGCCTACGAGCAGTACTTC. Encoded protein: CASSQAEGLAYEQYF.